The subject of this entry is one T cell receptor (beta chain). V lost 5 bases, J lost 2 bases, and 11 bases stayed unmatched. The CDR3 is 17 amino acids. Germline V gene sequence: CDR1 LNHDA, CDR2 SQIVND (reference sequence). The sample comes from a study of blood T cell repertoires in COVID-19. Across the study: Researchers got acute and convalescent COVID-19 samples from the United States, Italy and Spain. T cells, B-cell-depleted T cells, or PBMCs supplied cDNA or gDNA.

Authors' data handling: Reference gene primers were amplified, and this amplification served to estimate nucleated cell counts. Data came from immunoSEQ multiplex PCR; TCRdb stores just in-frame clones and leaves some out. V and J calls and clone size are as listed in that table; D and trimming were resolved from the DNA. The sample records roughly 220,000 clones, around 87% being singletons. The V call is TRBV19, the J call TRBJ2-3; 9 nucleotides match TRBD2. The receptor's source is a woman in her late teens or twenties in a cohort exposed to, infected with or recovered from COVID-19 (not recorded which). What was sequenced was PBMCs or T cells enriched from blood (not recorded which). CDR3: CASSENPGLAFTDTQYF. CDR3 coding DNA: TGTGCCAGTAGTGAAAACCCGGGACTAGCCTTCACAGATACGCAGTATTTT.